The clone carrying this T cell receptor (beta chain) was counted only a few times. The data derive from a study of CD8+ T cells in alopecia areata. RNA was isolated and reverse transcribed to cDNA, the sequencing template. TCRdb keeps only in-frame clones here, not all; method: immunoSEQ multiplex PCR. The profile shows approximately 160,000 clones, around three fifths of them singletons. Treatment defined: oral pan-JAK inhibitor, 5-10 mg twice daily. Lesional scalp punch biopsies and peripheral blood were collected from alopecia areata patients. This TCR derives from a human donor with alopecia areata. The sample here was CD4+ T cells sorted from blood, taken at week 24, from a patient treated with tofacitinib.

The CDR3: CASSLSGTADSPLHF. CDR3 nucleotides: TGTGCCAGCAGCTTATCCGGGACAGCGGATTCACCCCTCCACTTT. This rearrangement joins TRBV7-9 to TRBJ1-6; 7 nucleotides match TRBD1. The CDR3 is 15 residues long. Per the germline V gene, CDR1 is SEHNR and CDR2 is FQNEAQ (reference sequence). V was pared by 2 bases and J by 8 bases, with 6 bases of the junction left unmatched.